This paragraph covers one TCR beta chain sequence. The entry originates in a study of blood T cell repertoires in COVID-19. For the study at large: Nucleic acid was either cDNA or gDNA, and it came from T cells, B-cell-depleted T cells, or PBMCs.

The junction had 6 bases not matched to a gene; V was cut back by 5 bases and J by 9 bases. Per the germline V gene, CDR1 is MNHEY and CDR2 is SMNVEV (reference sequence). The CDR3 is 15 amino acids. In the source study's methods: Amplified reference gene primers provided the basis for estimating nucleated cell counts. The protocol was immunoSEQ multiplex PCR, while the TCRdb copy is restricted to in-frame clones and leaves out a portion. The D gene and trimming were derived from the DNA, and the V and J assignments and clone size from that table. The data show roughly 190,000 clones, 85% seen once. The V gene is TRBV27, the J gene TRBJ1-6; 11 nucleotides agree with TRBD1. The sequence came from a woman aged 55-70 years with acute or convalescent COVID-19. The source material was peripheral blood. CDR3 residues: CASSPEGQGVSPLHF. CDR3 DNA: TGTGCCAGCAGTCCGGAGGGACAGGGGGTTTCACCCCTCCACTTT.